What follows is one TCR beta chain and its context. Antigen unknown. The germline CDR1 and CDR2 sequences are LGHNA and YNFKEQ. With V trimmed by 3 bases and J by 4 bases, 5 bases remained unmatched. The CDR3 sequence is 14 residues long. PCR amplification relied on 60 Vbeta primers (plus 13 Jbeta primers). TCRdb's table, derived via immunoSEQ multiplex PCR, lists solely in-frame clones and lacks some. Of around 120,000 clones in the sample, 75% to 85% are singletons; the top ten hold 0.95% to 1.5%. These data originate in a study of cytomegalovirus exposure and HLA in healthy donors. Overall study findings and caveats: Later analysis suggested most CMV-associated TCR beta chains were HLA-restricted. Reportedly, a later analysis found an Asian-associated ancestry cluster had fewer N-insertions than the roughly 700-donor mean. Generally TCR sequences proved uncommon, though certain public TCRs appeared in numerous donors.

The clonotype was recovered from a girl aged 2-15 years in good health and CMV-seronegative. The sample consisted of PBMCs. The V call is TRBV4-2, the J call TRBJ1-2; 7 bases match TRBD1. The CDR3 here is CASSQQTGIYGYTF. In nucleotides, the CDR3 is TGTGCCAGCAGCCAGCAGACAGGGATCTATGGCTACACCTTC.